These 30 T cell receptor beta chains came from one sample sequenced in a study of blood T cells in healthy people across ages. Primed by a sample-barcoded 5' primer and a J-beta primer mix, a second PCR proceeded for about 7 to 11 cycles. TCRdb re-derived calls from the 5' RACE reads in MiXCR, one entry per CDR3 protein. The data hold about 1 million distinct CDR3 sequences, with 45% observed a single time. Sequencing was performed on blood. Every receptor here comes from a woman aged 55-70 years in good health.

This clonotype was seen more than once but under ten times. The V call is TRBV4-2, the J call TRBJ1-2; D gene unclear. Trimming shortened V by 1 base and J by 3 bases, and 12 bases separated the two germline ends. This CDR3 is built from 15 residues. Per the germline V gene, CDR1 is LGHNA and CDR2 is YNFKEQ. The CDR3 sequence is CASSQGVGDDYGYTF. The CDR3, as DNA: TGTGCCAGCAGCCAAGGGGTCGGGGATGACTATGGCTACACCTTC.

The genes are TRBV7-8 and TRBJ2-7; a possible D gene is TRBD2 (7 bases). The V gene's germline CDR1 is SGHVS and CDR2 FQNEAQ. The CDR3 consists of 15 residues. Trimming pared 5 bases from V and 2 bases from J, leaving 16 bases between. Here the CDR3 DNA reads TGTGCCAGCAGCCCCGCTCGCGGGGGCGCCTACGAGCAGTACTTC. Translation gives CASSPARGGAYEQYF.

This clonotype has more than one count but fewer than ten. The chain is built from TRBV7-9 and TRBJ2-5; 10 nucleotides line up with TRBD1. Trimming at V came to 5 bases and at J to 5 bases, leaving 5 bases not matched to a gene. Germline-derived CDR1 and CDR2 are SEHNR and FQNEAQ (reference sequence). The CDR3 has 14 amino acids. The CDR3, as DNA: TGTGCCAGCAGCCGGACAGGGGGAATGGAGACCCAGTACTTC. Translated, it gives CASSRTGGMETQYF.

This clonotype was recorded a few times. J is TRBJ2-4 and V is TRBV11-1; TRBD1 aligns across 8 bases. Germline CDR1 SGHAT, CDR2 FQDESV (reference sequence). The CDR3 consists of 15 residues. J lost 5 bases, V lost 4 bases, and 7 bases had no gene match. For the CDR3, the DNA is TGTGCCAGCAGCTCTTTGACAGGGGTGGAAAACATTCAGTACTTC. Translated: CASSSLTGVENIQYF.

There are many counts of this clonotype. V usage is TRBV6-2 or TRBV6-3 and J usage is TRBJ2-7; 13 nucleotides line up with TRBD2. The trim removed 6 bases at V and 2 bases at J, leaving 1 base unmatched. Germline V gene sequence: CDR1 MNHEY, CDR2 SVGEGT. The CDR3 runs to 14 residues. The CDR3 loop reads CASRGTSGTYEQYF. The CDR3 DNA is TGTGCCAGCAGGGGGACTAGCGGGACCTACGAGCAGTACTTC.

This chain connects TRBV20-1 to TRBJ2-5; D is perhaps TRBD2 (5 bases). The CDR3 has 16 amino acids. Trimming pared 5 bases from V and 5 bases from J, leaving 24 bases between. CDR1 DFQATT and CDR2 SNEGSKA come from the germline V gene (reference sequence). This CDR3 reads CSAESPSPTGEETQYF. The DNA of the CDR3 is TGCAGTGCTGAGTCCCCCAGCCCTACTGGGGAGGAGACCCAGTACTTC.

Only one count was recorded for this clonotype. The rearrangement uses TRBV20-1 and TRBJ2-4; D possibly corresponds to TRBD1 (5 bases). The assigned J gene may be wrong: the sequence end matches TRBJ2-5 better. CDR1 and CDR2 (germline): DFQATT, SNEGSKA (reference sequence). CDR3 length: 16 amino acids. CDR3 residues: CSAPNREEGDGKTQYF. DNA of the CDR3: TGCAGCGCTCCAAACCGCGAGGAAGGGGATGGGAAGACCCAGTACTTC.

In regard to this clonotype: Its ends do not fully match the called genes, so a read error is possible. The V call is TRBV7-2, the J call TRBJ2-1, with TRBD2 matching 10 bases. This CDR3 is 15 amino acids long. Germline CDR1 and CDR2: SGHTA and FQGNSA. The DNA of the CDR3 is TGTGCCAGCAGCCTAGCGGGAGTACGGAACAATGAGCAGGTCTTC. This encodes CASSLAGVRNNEQVF.

This clonotype was seen only once. The rearrangement links TRBV5-1 to TRBJ2-1; 9 nucleotides match TRBD1. This CDR3 is built from 15 residues. With V trimmed by 4 bases and J by 6 bases, 8 bases remained unmatched. The germline CDR1 and CDR2 sequences are SGHRS and YFSETQ. The CDR3 coding sequence is TGCGCCAGCAGCCCTGGACAGGGGCAGGGCAATGAGCAGTTCTTC. It translates to CASSPGQGQGNEQFF.

This clonotype was seen a handful of times. This chain connects TRBV5-6 to TRBJ2-5; TRBD1 or TRBD2 may be the D gene (5 bases each). CDR3 length: 14 residues. The V end lost 5 bases, the J end lost 1 base, and 12 bases lay between the germline ends. The germline gives CDR1 SGHDT, CDR2 YYEEEE. The CDR3 region has the DNA TGTGCCAGCAGACACCGGGGCAGCCAAGAGACCCAGTACTTC. Its translation is CASRHRGSQETQYF.

This clonotype was detected ten times or more. The gene calls are TRBV29-1 and TRBJ2-3, with 11 bases fitting TRBD2. The CDR3 covers 12 residues. The J segment lost 6 bases and the V segment lost 4 bases, leaving 0 bases of the junction unmatched. Germline loops: CDR1 SQVTM, CDR2 ANQGSEA. CDR3 bases: TGCAGCGTTGGGACTAGCGGGGATACGCAGTATTTT. Translated: CSVGTSGDTQYF.

This clonotype was seen only a few times. The chain has TRBV6-5 and TRBJ2-1, with 8 bases identical to TRBD2. The CDR3 sequence is 16 residues long. V lost 6 bases to trimming and J lost 10 bases; unmatched junction nucleotides: 17. Germline CDR1 MNHEY, CDR2 SVGAGI. The CDR3 DNA sequence: TGTGCCAGCAGCCGTCCAGGGGCAGGCGCGGGAGGAGAGCAGTTCTTC. Protein sequence: CASSRPGAGAGGEQFF.

This chain links TRBV5-6 with TRBJ2-1, with D possibly matching TRBD2 (5 bases). The CDR3 has 16 residues. Germline values: CDR1 SGHDT, CDR2 YYEEEE. The V and J ends lost 4 bases and 0 bases respectively, with 14 bases between them. The CDR3 bases are TGTGCCAGCAGCAAGGGATCGGGAATCTCCTACAATGAGCAGTTCTTC. It yields the protein CASSKGSGISYNEQFF. The full variable domain, with the rest looked up from reference TRBV5-6 and TRBJ2-1, is DAGVTQSPTHLIKTRGQQVTLRCSPKSGHDTVSWYQQALGQGPQFIFQYYEEEERQRGNFPDRFSGHQFPNYSSELNVNALLLGDSALYLCASSKGSGISYNEQFFGPGTRLTVL.

V is TRBV7-6 and J is TRBJ2-3; 16 bases align to TRBD2. This CDR3 is built from 19 residues. Germline V gene lookup returns CDR1 SGHVS and CDR2 FNYEAQ. Germline trimming cut 1 base from V and 1 base from J; bases unmatched to any gene: 5. The CDR3 sequence is CASSLGGLAGGVRTDTQYF. The CDR3 DNA reads as TGTGCCAGCAGCTTAGGGGGACTAGCGGGAGGGGTACGCACAGATACGCAGTATTTT.

The chain has TRBV29-1 and TRBJ2-6; D remains unclear. The ends were cut back, 0 bases at V and 0 bases at J, with 12 bases in the middle. The CDR3 spans 17 residues. In germline, CDR1 is SQVTM, CDR2 ANQGSEA. CDR3 coding DNA: TGCAGCGTTGAAGATCGTTTCAGCTACTCTGGGGCCAACGTCCTGACTTTC. Protein: CSVEDRFSYSGANVLTF.

This clonotype appeared a single time. This rearrangement joins TRBV18 to TRBJ1-2; TRBD1 matches at 10 bases. The V and J ends lost 1 base and 8 bases, in that order; junction bases with no gene match: 16. The CDR3 is made up of 18 amino acids. CDR1 KGHSH and CDR2 LQKENI come from the germline V gene. Here the CDR3 reads CASSPLSPGQGIYWGYTF. For the CDR3, the DNA is TGTGCCAGCTCACCACTAAGTCCGGGACAGGGGATCTATTGGGGCTACACCTTC.

The CDR3 sequence is CASRPPGANNQPQHF. CDR3 DNA sequence: TGTGCCAGCAGGCCCCCTGGGGCGAACAATCAGCCCCAGCATTTT. J is TRBJ1-5 and V is TRBV28, with D perhaps matching TRBD1 (5 bases). The V end was cut by 6 bases, the J end by 3 bases, with 15 bases between. The germline gives CDR1 MDHEN, CDR2 SYDVKM. The CDR3 totals 15 residues.

The V and J genes are TRBV20-1 and TRBJ1-5; D is possibly TRBD1 (5 bases). The CDR3 is 15 residues long. The V gene's germline CDR1 is DFQATT and CDR2 SNEGSKA (reference sequence). Trimming removed 0 bases at V and 3 bases at J, with 12 bases between. The CDR3: CSARDYSGPNQPQHF. The CDR3 DNA reads as TGCAGTGCTAGAGATTATTCAGGGCCCAATCAGCCCCAGCATTTT.

This clonotype was seen only a few times. The J gene is TRBJ2-3, the V gene TRBV10-3, with 11 bases aligning to TRBD2. This CDR3 comprises 16 residues. J lost 0 bases, V lost 7 bases, and 6 bases had no gene match. Germline values: CDR1 ENHRY, CDR2 SYGVKD. In DNA, the CDR3 is TGTGCCATCACGTCTCTAGCGGGAGGTAGCACAGATACGCAGTATTTT. Protein: CAITSLAGGSTDTQYF.

The chain carries TRBV6-6 and TRBJ1-2; possibly TRBD1 for D (6 bases). V was pared by 2 bases and J by 3 bases, with 10 bases between. Germline CDR1 and CDR2: MNHNY and SVGAGI (reference sequence). The CDR3 spans 14 residues. The DNA of the CDR3 is TGTGCCAGCAGTTACCGGACAGATTACTATGGCTACACCTTC. Its translation: CASSYRTDYYGYTF.

V is TRBV20-1 and J is TRBJ2-1; 13 nucleotides line up with TRBD2. CDR1 is DFQATT and CDR2 is SNEGSKA in the germline V gene (reference sequence). V trimming: 4 bases; J trimming: 9 bases; junction bases outside the gene matches: 12. The length of the CDR3 is 16 residues. CDR3 sequence: CSANPRLAGGRGEQFF. The CDR3 DNA sequence: TGCAGTGCTAACCCCCGACTAGCGGGAGGCCGAGGTGAGCAGTTCTTC.

This clonotype was seen at least ten times. CDR3 residues: CASSGTTFYEQYF. CDR3 bases: TGTGCCAGCAGCGGGACTACCTTCTACGAGCAGTACTTC. This chain joins TRBV2 and TRBJ2-7; 7 bases align to TRBD2. Trimming removed 6 bases from V and 3 bases from J; junction bases left unmatched: 5. The CDR3 length is 13 residues. Germline V CDR1 and CDR2: SNHLY, FYNNEI.

This clonotype was detected a few times. J is TRBJ2-6 and V is TRBV20-1; 7 bases agree with TRBD2. This CDR3 contains 17 residues. CDR1 DFQATT and CDR2 SNEGSKA come from the germline V gene (reference sequence). The CDR3 spells CGVYSAGRGSGANVLTF. CDR3 nucleotides: TGCGGCGTATACTCCGCAGGGAGGGGCTCTGGGGCCAACGTCCTGACTTTC.

V is TRBV28 and J is TRBJ1-1; D is possibly TRBD1 (5 bases). V was trimmed by 3 bases and J by 6 bases, leaving 17 bases between them. Germline V gene lookup returns CDR1 MDHEN and CDR2 SYDVKM. The CDR3 loop spans 15 amino acids. Here the CDR3 DNA reads TGTGCCAGCAGTTTCCCGTATAGGGGATTACCTGAAGCTTTCTTT. Amino acid sequence: CASSFPYRGLPEAFF.

In its sample, this clonotype was seen a few times. The chain uses TRBV5-1 and TRBJ1-1, with D unresolved. The CDR3 has 15 residues. V lost 7 bases to trimming and J lost 0 bases, with 16 bases between them. Germline V CDR1 and CDR2: SGHRS, YFSETQ. CDR3 sequence: CASELGPTLNTEAFF. In DNA form, the CDR3 reads TGCGCCAGCGAATTGGGTCCCACACTGAACACTGAAGCTTTCTTT.

A few counts support this clonotype. CDR3 region: CASNPKGQGTYEQYF. CDR3 nucleotides: TGCGCCAGCAACCCGAAGGGACAGGGGACCTACGAGCAGTACTTC. The rearrangement links TRBV5-1 to TRBJ2-5, with 10 bases aligning to TRBD1. Gene TRBJ2-7 matches the end of the DNA better, so the J call may be wrong. This CDR3 is 15 amino acids long. In germline, CDR1 is SGHRS, CDR2 YFSETQ.

In regard to this clonotype: An end of the junction does not agree with germline; a read error may underlie this. This CDR3 is CASRKNRDSYELYF. CDR3 nucleotides: TGTGCCAGCAGGAAGAACAGGGACTCCTACGAGCTGTACTTC. This rearrangement joins TRBV14 to TRBJ2-7; D tentatively reads TRBD1 or TRBD2 (6 bases each). This CDR3 contains 14 residues. Germline V CDR1 and CDR2: SGHDN, FVKESK.

V usage is TRBV7-2 and J usage is TRBJ2-3; the match to TRBD2 covers 8 bases. V shed 5 bases, J shed 4 bases, and the junction held 5 bases outside the gene matches. The CDR3 totals 14 residues. In germline, CDR1 is SGHTA, CDR2 FQGNSA. CDR3 nucleotide sequence: TGTGCCAGCAGCGGGGGGACTAGGGCAGATACGCAGTATTTT. Protein product: CASSGGTRADTQYF.

This clonotype was counted only a few times. The chain is built from TRBV27 and TRBJ2-7, with D uncertain. The CDR3 totals 13 residues. Trimming left V 1 base short and J 1 base short, with 5 bases between. Germline values: CDR1 MNHEY, CDR2 SMNVEV (reference sequence). CDR3 nucleotides: TGTGCCAGCAGTTTATACCTTTCCTACGAGCAGTACTTC. It specifies CASSLYLSYEQYF.

The gene calls are TRBV20-1 and TRBJ2-5; 9 bases are shared with TRBD2. The trim removed 8 bases at V and 11 bases at J, leaving 21 bases unmatched. The CDR3 contains 15 residues. Per germline, CDR1 DFQATT and CDR2 SNEGSKA (reference sequence). The CDR3 sequence is CSSPNPAGGPSEQYF. DNA for the CDR3: TGCAGTTCCCCGAACCCGGCGGGAGGGCCAAGTGAGCAGTACTTC.